This TCR beta chain was identified during a study of T cell responses to AZD1222 COVID-19 vaccine (dated by TCRdb to 2020 to 2022). Regarding the study in general: TCR sequencing covered 233 trial participants: 200 to 220 given two doses of AZD1222 and 26 given two doses of MenACWY control vaccine. Trial participants were enrolled by age into 18-55, 56-69 and 70-plus year subgroups, with 148, 28 and 57 TCR-sequenced participants respectively.

The CDR3 regions of human TCRbeta chains were analyzed by immunosequencing. Under the source paper's analysis protocol: TCRs in the repertoires were compared against a reference library of SARS-CoV-2-specific TCRs that had been generated with the MIRA antigen-specificity platform. Breadth meant the fraction of unique TCRs that were SARS-CoV-2-associated, whereas depth meant the fraction of total T cells that were SARS-CoV-2-associated. Using the MIRA data, each spike-specific TCR was assigned both to the spike region to which the TCR was reactive and to a CD4 or CD8 class. Log10-transformed breadth and depth values were compared by one-way ANOVA with Sidak's multiple comparisons tests. TCRdb obtained this table from immuneACCESS and retained in-frame rearrangements with V and J assigned. These tables miss some clones; where compared with another copy, unresolved V genes account for less than half of the shortfall, and the remainder is unexplained. Clone size and V and J calls were adopted from that table, with D and trimming inferred from the DNA. The sample yields tens of thousands of clones; about 78% were counted once. Less than 50% of the sample is in the top ten clones.

General study outcomes and caveats: Most participants were white British and females outnumbered males, and the authors suggested that clonal diversity may have been underestimated. After two AZD1222 doses, spike-specific TCR breadth and depth were significantly higher than at day 0 and than in MenACWY recipients. In the small 56-69-year group, the increase in depth fell short of significance, most likely because of low power. Conclusions about previously exposed vaccinees are limited, since just five or six AZD1222 recipients were seropositive for SARS-CoV-2 at baseline. Vaccine-associated CD4 TCRs spanned the whole spike protein, with dominant responses in regions 160-218 and 743-854. Epitopes outside the regions mutated in the B.1.351 and B.1.1.7 variants were reportedly recognized by nearly half of the unique spike-specific TCRs. Because no samples from the day 14 peak response were available, repertoires could be characterized only after the peak T cell response.

The label giving this sample's time point can be read as: about 28 days (+/-7) after the second vaccine dose. AZD1222 recipients whose second dose came at about 4 weeks and those whose second dose came at about 12 weeks were combined into one group, since spike-specific TCR depth and breadth did not differ between the two schedules. Vaccinee samples came from UK trials COV001 and COV002, including a single-blind randomized controlled phase 2/3 trial of AZD1222 (ChAdOx1 nCoV-19) in healthy adults. Trial participant PBMC samples were collected at day 0 and day 28 after the second dose for TCRbeta chain sequencing. This clone was found a few times. Its specific antigen is unknown. Per-base qualities were not stored, and no clone one base away is much larger. This sample comprised peripheral blood, obtained 28 days after the second AZD1222 dose. This clonotype was obtained from an adult who received the AZD1222 COVID-19 vaccine.

The DNA sequence is TGTGCCAGCGCAGGGGGATATTATAGCAATCAGCCCCAGCATTTT. The encoded protein is CASAGGYYSNQPQHF. The rearrangement combines TRBV2 with TRBJ1-5; a stretch of 7 junction bases matches TRBD1. Based on the germline V gene, the CDR1 and CDR2 sequences are SNHLY and FYNNEI. V loses 8 bases at its end and J loses 0 bases; junction bases beyond the gene matches: 7. Including cysteine and phenylalanine, the CDR3 has 15 amino acids. Only the CDR3 portion is preserved as DNA: 45 bases, with reading frame beginning at the first base.